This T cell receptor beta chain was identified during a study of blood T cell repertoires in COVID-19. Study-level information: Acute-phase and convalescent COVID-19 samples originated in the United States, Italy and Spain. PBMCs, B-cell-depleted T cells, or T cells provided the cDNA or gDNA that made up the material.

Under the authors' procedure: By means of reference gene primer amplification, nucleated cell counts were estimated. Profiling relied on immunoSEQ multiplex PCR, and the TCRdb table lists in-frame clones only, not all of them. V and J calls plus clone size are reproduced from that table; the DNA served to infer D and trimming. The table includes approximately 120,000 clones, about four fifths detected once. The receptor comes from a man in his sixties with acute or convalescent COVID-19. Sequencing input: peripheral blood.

The CDR3, as DNA: TGTGCCACCAGTGATTTGCAAGGGGGACCGACTAGCGGGAGGGGAAAGTTCTTC. Protein product: CATSDLQGGPTSGRGKFF. This chain connects TRBV24-1 to TRBJ2-1; 14 bases map to TRBD2. Germline trimming cut 0 bases from V and 14 bases from J; bases unmatched to any gene: 14. Germline V gene lookup returns CDR1 KGHDR and CDR2 SFDVKD. The CDR3 spans 18 residues.